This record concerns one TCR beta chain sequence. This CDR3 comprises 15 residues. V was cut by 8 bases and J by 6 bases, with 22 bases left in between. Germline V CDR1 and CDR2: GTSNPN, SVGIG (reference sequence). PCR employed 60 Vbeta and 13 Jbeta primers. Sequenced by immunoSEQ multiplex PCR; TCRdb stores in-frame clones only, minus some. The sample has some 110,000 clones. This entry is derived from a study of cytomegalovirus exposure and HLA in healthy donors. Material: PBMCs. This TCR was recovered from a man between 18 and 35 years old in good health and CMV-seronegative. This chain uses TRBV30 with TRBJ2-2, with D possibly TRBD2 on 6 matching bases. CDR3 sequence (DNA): TGTGCCCGGTGGGTCCCCGGGAGCTCTCCCGGGGAGCTGTTTTTT. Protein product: CARWVPGSSPGELFF.